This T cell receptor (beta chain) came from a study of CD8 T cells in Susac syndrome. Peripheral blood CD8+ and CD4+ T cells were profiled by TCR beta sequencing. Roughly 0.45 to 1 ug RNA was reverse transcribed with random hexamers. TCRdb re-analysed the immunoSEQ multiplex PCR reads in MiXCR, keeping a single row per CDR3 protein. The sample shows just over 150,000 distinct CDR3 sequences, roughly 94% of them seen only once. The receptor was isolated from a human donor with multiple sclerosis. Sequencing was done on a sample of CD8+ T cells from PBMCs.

The CDR3: CASSPRPNYEQYF. In DNA form, the CDR3 reads TGTGCCAGCTCACCACGACCCAACTACGAGCAGTACTTC. The genes are TRBV18 and TRBJ2-7; D not certain. The CDR3 covers 13 residues. V was clipped by 1 base and J by 3 bases, with 7 bases between them. CDR1 is KGHSH and CDR2 is LQKENI in the germline V gene.